Listed below are T cell receptor beta chains from one sample, sequenced in a study of OX40 agonist ivuxolimab in advanced cancers. Produced via immunoSEQ multiplex PCR; TCRdb's table is partial and in-frame only. The repertoire consists of about 77,000 clones, with around 82% occurring once and the leading ten covering around 0.8%. Specimen: CD4+ or CD8+ T cells sorted from blood, collected in a trial of the OX40 agonist ivuxolimab. The source of these receptors is an adult with an advanced solid tumor such as melanoma, head and neck, liver or kidney cancer. Both conserved end residues are part of each CDR3. Fields, in order: J gene, clone size, V gene, D gene, CDR3 DNA, CDR3 protein. D genes are given only for firm matches. Some rows mark clone size as missing; the rest say once, few, many or name a class of expanded clone.

j_call: TRBJ1-2
clone_size: few
v_call: TRBV5-6
d_call: -
cdr3_nt: TGTGCCAGCAGCTTGGTGGTGACTAACTATGGCTACACCTTC
cdr3_aa: CASSLVVTNYGYTF

j_call: TRBJ2-5
clone_size: -
v_call: TRBV6-1
d_call: -
cdr3_nt: TGTGCCAGCAGTGAACTTCTCGAAGGGTCTCAAGAGACCCAGTACTTC
cdr3_aa: CASSELLEGSQETQYF

j_call: TRBJ1-1
clone_size: -
v_call: TRBV7-8
d_call: -
cdr3_nt: TGTGCCAGCAGTGCATGGAACACTGAAGCTTTCTTT
cdr3_aa: CASSAWNTEAFF

j_call: TRBJ2-1
clone_size: -
v_call: TRBV11-2
d_call: -
cdr3_nt: TGTGCCAGCAGCTCCTTGGGGAGCTCCTACAATGAGCAGTTCTTC
cdr3_aa: CASSSLGSSYNEQFF

j_call: TRBJ1-2
clone_size: -
v_call: TRBV6-5
d_call: -
cdr3_nt: TGTGCCAGCAGTTACTCTTTACAGGAGTGGTATGGCTACACCTTC
cdr3_aa: CASSYSLQEWYGYTF

j_call: TRBJ1-1
clone_size: -
v_call: TRBV19
d_call: TRBD1
cdr3_nt: TGTGCCAGTAGTATGGCAGACAGGGGGGGTCTCACTGAAGCTTTCTTT
cdr3_aa: CASSMADRGGLTEAFF

j_call: TRBJ1-4
clone_size: once
v_call: TRBV7-9
d_call: -
cdr3_nt: TGTGCCAGCAGCTTCGGGGTAGGGGGTGAAAAACTGTTTTTT
cdr3_aa: CASSFGVGGEKLFF

j_call: TRBJ1-5
clone_size: -
v_call: TRBV28
d_call: -
cdr3_nt: TGTGCCAGCAGTTTTGGCCTGGGCGGCAATCAGCCCCAGCATTTT
cdr3_aa: CASSFGLGGNQPQHF

j_call: TRBJ1-5
clone_size: -
v_call: TRBV6-6
d_call: -
cdr3_nt: TGTGCCAGCAGTAAAGATGACAGTTATAATCAGCCCCAGCATTTT
cdr3_aa: CASSKDDSYNQPQHF

j_call: TRBJ2-3
clone_size: -
v_call: TRBV27
d_call: TRBD2
cdr3_nt: TGTGCCAGCAGTTTATTTTCGAGCGGGGACGATACGCAGTATTTT
cdr3_aa: CASSLFSSGDDTQYF

j_call: TRBJ2-1
clone_size: once
v_call: TRBV7-9
d_call: -
cdr3_nt: TGTGCCAGCAGCGCGACTATTCAGGAGCAGTTCTTC
cdr3_aa: CASSATIQEQFF

j_call: TRBJ2-1
clone_size: -
v_call: TRBV7-3
d_call: TRBD2
cdr3_nt: TGTGCCAGCAGCTCAACTAGCGGGAGGGAGCAGTTCTTC
cdr3_aa: CASSSTSGREQFF

j_call: TRBJ1-2
clone_size: -
v_call: TRBV5-1
d_call: TRBD1
cdr3_nt: TGCGCCAGCAGCCAGACAGGGGCGGAGGGCTACACCTTC
cdr3_aa: CASSQTGAEGYTF

j_call: TRBJ1-1
clone_size: -
v_call: TRBV18
d_call: -
cdr3_nt: TGTGCCAGCTCACTGAGGACTTCGATTACTGAAGCTTTCTTT
cdr3_aa: CASSLRTSITEAFF

j_call: TRBJ1-2
clone_size: -
v_call: TRBV19
d_call: -
cdr3_nt: TGTGCCAGTAAATCGACAGGAGCTAACTATGGCTACACCTTC
cdr3_aa: CASKSTGANYGYTF

j_call: TRBJ2-5
clone_size: -
v_call: TRBV19
d_call: TRBD2
cdr3_nt: TGTGCCAGTTCTAGGACTAGCCTTCCAGAGACCCAGTACTTC
cdr3_aa: CASSRTSLPETQYF

j_call: TRBJ1-3
clone_size: few
v_call: TRBV16
d_call: TRBD1
cdr3_nt: TGTGCCAGCAGCCCGGACAGGGCTGGAAACACCATATATTTT
cdr3_aa: CASSPDRAGNTIYF

j_call: TRBJ1-1
clone_size: once
v_call: TRBV30
d_call: -
cdr3_nt: TGTGCCTGGAGTGCCGGAAACATGAACACTGAAGCTTTCTTT
cdr3_aa: CAWSAGNMNTEAFF

j_call: TRBJ1-3
clone_size: -
v_call: TRBV14
d_call: -
cdr3_nt: TGTGCCAGCAGTCCGGGGGCAAACACCATATATTTT
cdr3_aa: CASSPGANTIYF

j_call: TRBJ1-3
clone_size: -
v_call: TRBV6-1
d_call: -
cdr3_nt: TGTGCCAAGGACAACTCTGGAAACACCATATATTTT
cdr3_aa: CAKDNSGNTIYF

j_call: TRBJ1-4
clone_size: once
v_call: TRBV5-1
d_call: -
cdr3_nt: TGCGCCAGCAGCTTGGGTCGGGGGGCAACTAATGAAAAACTGTTTTTT
cdr3_aa: CASSLGRGATNEKLFF

j_call: TRBJ1-1
clone_size: once
v_call: TRBV2
d_call: -
cdr3_nt: TGTGCCAGCAGGAGGACAGCGAACACTGAAGCTTTCTTT
cdr3_aa: CASRRTANTEAFF

j_call: TRBJ2-2
clone_size: -
v_call: TRBV9
d_call: -
cdr3_nt: TGTGCCAGCAGCCCGCGGGTGGTAGCCACCGGGGAGCTGTTTTTT
cdr3_aa: CASSPRVVATGELFF

j_call: TRBJ2-1
clone_size: -
v_call: TRBV18
d_call: -
cdr3_nt: TGTGCCAGCTCCCCGGGACAAAACAATGAGCAGTTCTTC
cdr3_aa: CASSPGQNNEQFF

j_call: TRBJ2-2
clone_size: -
v_call: TRBV7-2
d_call: TRBD1
cdr3_nt: TGTGCCAGTTCGGGACAGTTCAACACCGGGGAGCTGTTTTTT
cdr3_aa: CASSGQFNTGELFF

j_call: TRBJ2-1
clone_size: -
v_call: TRBV7-2
d_call: TRBD2
cdr3_nt: TGTGCCAGCAGCTTAGGAGCGGGAGTATATAATGAGCAGTTCTTC
cdr3_aa: CASSLGAGVYNEQFF

j_call: TRBJ1-1
clone_size: -
v_call: TRBV7-2
d_call: TRBD1
cdr3_nt: TGTGCCAGCAGCCAGGGGGACAGGGGCTGGAACACTGAAGCTTTCTTT
cdr3_aa: CASSQGDRGWNTEAFF

j_call: TRBJ1-2
clone_size: -
v_call: TRBV7-2
d_call: -
cdr3_nt: TGTGCCAGCAGCTTAGAGACAGGAAACTATGGCTACACCTTC
cdr3_aa: CASSLETGNYGYTF